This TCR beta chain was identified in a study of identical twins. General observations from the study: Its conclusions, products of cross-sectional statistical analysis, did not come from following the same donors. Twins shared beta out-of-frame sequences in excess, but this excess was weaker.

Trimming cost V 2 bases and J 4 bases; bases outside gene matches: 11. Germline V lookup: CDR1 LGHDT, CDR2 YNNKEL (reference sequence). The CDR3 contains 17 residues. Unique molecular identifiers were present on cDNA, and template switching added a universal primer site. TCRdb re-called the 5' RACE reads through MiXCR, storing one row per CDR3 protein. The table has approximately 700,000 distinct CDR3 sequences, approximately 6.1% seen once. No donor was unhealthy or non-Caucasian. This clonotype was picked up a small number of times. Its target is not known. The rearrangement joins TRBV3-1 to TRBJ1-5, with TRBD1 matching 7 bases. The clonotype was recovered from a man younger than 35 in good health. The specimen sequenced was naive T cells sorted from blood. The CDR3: CASSQRQGLGGNQPQHF. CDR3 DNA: TGTGCCAGCAGCCAACGACAGGGTCTGGGGGGGAATCAGCCCCAGCATTTT. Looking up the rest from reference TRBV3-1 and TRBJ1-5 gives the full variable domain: DTAVSQTPKYLVTQMGNDKSIKCEQNLGHDTMYWYKQDSKKFLKIMFSYNNKELIINETVPNRFSPKSPDKAHLNLHINSLELGDSAVYFCASSQRQGLGGNQPQHFGDGTRLSIL.